These T cell receptor beta chains were read from a single sample in a study of graft-versus-host responses after intestinal transplantation. Which antigens these TCRs recognize remains unknown. Generated by immunoSEQ multiplex PCR, the TCRdb table keeps only in-frame clones and is missing some. Here the sample spans more than 85,000 clones, under 95% being singletons. The sample here was unstimulated CD8+ T cells sorted from spleen or lymph node cells, taken before intestinal transplant. The origin of the receptors is a human donor who received an intestinal transplant. The CDR3 runs from the conserved cysteine through the conserved F or W. A D gene is named only where the DNA matches it firmly.

>15|-|TRBV27
CASSLIAGPNQPQHF
>17|TRBD2|TRBV7-8
CASSSRPAAGVSYEQYF
>14|TRBD1|TRBV5-6
CASSSTGGQGGYTF
>13|-|TRBV7-9
CASSLAIIDGYTF
>14|TRBD1|TRBV27
CASSFRTGIYEQYF
>17|TRBD2|TRBV7-2
CASSLLLAGASTDTQYF
>15|TRBD1|TRBV5-5
CASSQKDRGIYEQYF
>16|TRBD1|TRBV14
CASSQDLGQTYNEQFF
>13|-|TRBV6-5
CASSDSSGTEAFF
>11|-|TRBV9
CASSGLKELHF
>16|TRBD1|TRBV7-9
CASSLPGTGFHYEQYF
>14|-|TRBV14
CASSQGGGGSWQYF
>13|-|TRBV30
CAWSVTRWDEQYF
>14|TRBD2|TRBV5-5
CASSSGGPEETQYF
>15|TRBD2|TRBV5-1
CASSSSGGHQETQYF
>16|-|TRBV4-3
CASSPDRAGDPGELFF
>15|-|TRBV4-1
CASSQEGSGERGYTF
>13|TRBD2|TRBV30
CASLAGGTDTQYF
>15|TRBD2|TRBV30
CARRPGGANTGELFF
>15|TRBD1|TRBV27
CASSPQGPREDTQYF
>16|TRBD1|TRBV5-6
CASSSETGGFRYEQYF
>16|TRBD2|TRBV11-2
CASSLEAGGFYNEQFF
>15|-|TRBV6-5
CASSWGGEPNQPQHF
>14|-|TRBV4-3
CASSQGISFNEQFF
>16|TRBD2|TRBV5-1
CASSFGTSDVIDTQYF
>15|TRBD2|TRBV6-5
CASSQTSGGAAEQYF
>14|-|TRBV19
CASSFFSITGELFF
>20|-|TRBV23-1
CASSQTFGQGRQDLLETQYF
>16|-|TRBV11-3
CASSSLRGGNTGELFF
>14|-|TRBV9
CASSVVQGNYGYTF
>14|-|TRBV27
CASSPGIANTEAFF
>15|-|TRBV7-2
CASSLVWGGPETQYF
>14|-|TRBV7-9
CASSGESTLYGYTF
>15|TRBD2|TRBV12-5
CASGSLGGGPGEQFF
>16|TRBD2|TRBV7-8
CASSLGYSGGSYEQYF
>13|-|TRBV5-4
CASSFSGAYGYTF
>16|TRBD1|TRBV4-1
CASSHPEGTGLNEQFF
>16|TRBD1|TRBV7-9
CASSFTGTGGGNTIYF
>14|TRBD2|TRBV27
CAGTASGRTGELFF
>13|TRBD1|TRBV29-1
CSVHDRGYEKLFF
>15|-|TRBV7-9
CASSLEVFGNSPLHF
>16|-|TRBV10-2
CASSDTPHSYNSPLHF
>17|TRBD1|TRBV7-9
CASSPPIAMGQQETQYF
>15|-|TRBV4-3
CASSQEEGGVNIQYF
>12|TRBD1|TRBV19
CASSTGDYGYTF
>18|TRBD2|TRBV15
CATSRDTSSGGSTDTQYF
>14|-|TRBV11-2
CASSLDFSNYGYTF
>12|-|TRBV27
CASGQALNEQFF
>15|-|TRBV27
CASSFHPTGNTEAFF